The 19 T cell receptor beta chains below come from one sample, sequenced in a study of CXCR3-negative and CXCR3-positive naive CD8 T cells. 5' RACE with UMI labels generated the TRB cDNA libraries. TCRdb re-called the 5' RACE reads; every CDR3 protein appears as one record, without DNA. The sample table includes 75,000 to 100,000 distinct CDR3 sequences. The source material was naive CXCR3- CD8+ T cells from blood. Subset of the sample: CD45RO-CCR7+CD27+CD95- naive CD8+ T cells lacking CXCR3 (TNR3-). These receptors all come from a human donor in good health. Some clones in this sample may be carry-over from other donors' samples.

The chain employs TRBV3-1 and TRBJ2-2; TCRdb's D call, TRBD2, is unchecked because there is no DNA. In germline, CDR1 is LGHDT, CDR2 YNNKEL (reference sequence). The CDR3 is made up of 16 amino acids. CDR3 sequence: CASSPTSGGIAGELFF.

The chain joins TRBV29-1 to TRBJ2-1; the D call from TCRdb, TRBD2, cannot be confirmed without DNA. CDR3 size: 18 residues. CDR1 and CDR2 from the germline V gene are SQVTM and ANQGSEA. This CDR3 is CSVAGLAGGRGSYNEQFF.

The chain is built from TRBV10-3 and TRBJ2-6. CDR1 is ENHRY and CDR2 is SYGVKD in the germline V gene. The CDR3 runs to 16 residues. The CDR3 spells CAISELEGSGANVLTF.

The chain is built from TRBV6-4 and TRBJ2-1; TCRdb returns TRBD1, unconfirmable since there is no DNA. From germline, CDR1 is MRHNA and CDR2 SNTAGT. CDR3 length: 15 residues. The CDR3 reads CASSDSTGAYNEQFF.

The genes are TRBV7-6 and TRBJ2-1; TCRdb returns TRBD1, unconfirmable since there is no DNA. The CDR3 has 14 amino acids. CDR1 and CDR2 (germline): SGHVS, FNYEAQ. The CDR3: CASSLQGGHNEQFF.

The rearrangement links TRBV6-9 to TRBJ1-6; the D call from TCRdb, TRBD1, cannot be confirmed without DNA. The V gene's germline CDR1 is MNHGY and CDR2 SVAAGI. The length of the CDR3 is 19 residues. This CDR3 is CASSFRDRDNITYNSPLHF.

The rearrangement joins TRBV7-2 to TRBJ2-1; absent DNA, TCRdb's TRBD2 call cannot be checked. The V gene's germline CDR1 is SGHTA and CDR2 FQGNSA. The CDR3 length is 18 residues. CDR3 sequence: CASSPAGTSGSSYNEQFF.

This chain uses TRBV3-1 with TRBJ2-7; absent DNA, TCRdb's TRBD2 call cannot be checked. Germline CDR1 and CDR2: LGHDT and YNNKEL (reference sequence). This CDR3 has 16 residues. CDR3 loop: CASSYTSGVDGYEQYF.

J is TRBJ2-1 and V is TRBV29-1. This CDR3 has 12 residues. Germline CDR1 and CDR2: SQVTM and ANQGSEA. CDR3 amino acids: CSATPRRDEQFF.

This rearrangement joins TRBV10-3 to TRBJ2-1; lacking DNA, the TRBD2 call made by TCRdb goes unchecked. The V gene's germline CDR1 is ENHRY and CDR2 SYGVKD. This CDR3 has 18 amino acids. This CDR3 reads CAISEPLATSGFYNEQFF.

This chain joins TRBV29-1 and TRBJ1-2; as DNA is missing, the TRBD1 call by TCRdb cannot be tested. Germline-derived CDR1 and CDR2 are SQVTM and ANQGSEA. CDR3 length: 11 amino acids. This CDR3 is CSVGQNYGYTF.

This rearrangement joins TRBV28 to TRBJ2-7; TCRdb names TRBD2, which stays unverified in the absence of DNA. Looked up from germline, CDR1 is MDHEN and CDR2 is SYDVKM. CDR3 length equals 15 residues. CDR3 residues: CASTFLAGSSYEQYF.

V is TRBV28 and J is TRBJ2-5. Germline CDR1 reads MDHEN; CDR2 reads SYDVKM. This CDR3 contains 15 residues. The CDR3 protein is CASSVAVDSVGTQYF. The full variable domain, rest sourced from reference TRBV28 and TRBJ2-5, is DVKVTQSSRYLVKRTGEKVFLECVQDMDHENMFWYRQDPGLGLRLIYFSYDVKMKEKGDIPEGYSVSREKKERFSLILESASTNQTSMYLCASSVAVDSVGTQYFGPGTRLLVL.

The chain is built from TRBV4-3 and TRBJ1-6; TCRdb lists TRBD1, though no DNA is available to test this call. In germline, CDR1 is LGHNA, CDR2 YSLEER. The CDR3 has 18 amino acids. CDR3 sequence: CASSQGELAGAPNSPLHF.

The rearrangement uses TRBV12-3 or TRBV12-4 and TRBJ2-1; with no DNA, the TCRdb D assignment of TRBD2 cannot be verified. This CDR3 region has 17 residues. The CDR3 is CASSLYPGGGARNEQFF.

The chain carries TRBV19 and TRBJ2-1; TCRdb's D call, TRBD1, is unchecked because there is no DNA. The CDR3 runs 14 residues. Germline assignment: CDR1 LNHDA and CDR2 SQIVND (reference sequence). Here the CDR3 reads CASEGQGASDEQFF.

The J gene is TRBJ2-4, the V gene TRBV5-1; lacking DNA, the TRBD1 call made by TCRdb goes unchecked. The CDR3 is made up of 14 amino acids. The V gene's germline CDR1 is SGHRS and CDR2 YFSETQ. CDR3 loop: CASSPGTIENIQYF. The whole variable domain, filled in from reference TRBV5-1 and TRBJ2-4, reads KAGVTQTPRYLIKTRGQQVTLSCSPISGHRSVSWYQQTPGQGLQFLFEYFSETQRNKGNFPGRFSGRQFSNSRSEMNVSTLELGDSALYLCASSPGTIENIQYFGAGTRLSVL.

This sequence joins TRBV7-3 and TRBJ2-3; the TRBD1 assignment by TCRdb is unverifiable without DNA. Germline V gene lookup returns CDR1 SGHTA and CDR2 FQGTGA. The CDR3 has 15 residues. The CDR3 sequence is CASSSAGGMAGTQYF.

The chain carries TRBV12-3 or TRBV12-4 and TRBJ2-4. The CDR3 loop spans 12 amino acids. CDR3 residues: CASCDLTNIQYF.